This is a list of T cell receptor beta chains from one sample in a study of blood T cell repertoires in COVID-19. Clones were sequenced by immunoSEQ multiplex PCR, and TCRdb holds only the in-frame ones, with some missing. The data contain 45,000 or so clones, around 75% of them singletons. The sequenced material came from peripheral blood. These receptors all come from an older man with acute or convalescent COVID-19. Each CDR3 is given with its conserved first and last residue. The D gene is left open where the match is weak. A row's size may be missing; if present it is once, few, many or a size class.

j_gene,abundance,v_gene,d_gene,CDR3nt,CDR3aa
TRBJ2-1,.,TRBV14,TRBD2,TGTGCCAGCAGCCCGGGACTAGCGGGCCTTTACAATGAGCAGTTCTTC,CASSPGLAGLYNEQFF
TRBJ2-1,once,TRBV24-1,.,TGTGCCACCAGTGACCCCAATTACAATGAGCAGTTCTTC,CATSDPNYNEQFF
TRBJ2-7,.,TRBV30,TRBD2,TGTGCCTGGAGAAAGCAGACTAGCGGAGAGCAGTACTTC,CAWRKQTSGEQYF
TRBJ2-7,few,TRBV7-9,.,TGTGCCAGCAGCTTAGGAGAACGGAGCTCCTACGAGCAGTACTTC,CASSLGERSSYEQYF
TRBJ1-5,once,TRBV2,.,TGTGCCAGCAGTGGACAACTCAATCAGCCCCAGCATTTT,CASSGQLNQPQHF
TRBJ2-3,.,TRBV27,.,TGTGCCAGCAGTCCCCGGCCGGGAGTGAGAACAGATACGCAGTATTTT,CASSPRPGVRTDTQYF
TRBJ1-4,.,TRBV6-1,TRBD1,TGTGCCAGCAGTGAGACAGGGGGCTTTAGTGAAAAACTGTTTTTT,CASSETGGFSEKLFF
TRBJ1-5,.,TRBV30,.,TGTGCCTGGGGACTAGGGGGCAATCAGCCCCAGCATTTT,CAWGLGGNQPQHF
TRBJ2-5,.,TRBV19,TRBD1,TGTGCCAGTAGTATAAGCACAGGGGCCTCCAGGTACCAAGAGACCCAGTACTTC,CASSISTGASRYQETQYF
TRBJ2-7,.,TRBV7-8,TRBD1,TGTGCCAGCAGCCTACGAACGACAGGGAAGGAGCAGTACTTC,CASSLRTTGKEQYF
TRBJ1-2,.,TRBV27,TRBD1,TGTGCCAGCAGAAGAACAGGGGGTGGCTATGGCTACACCTTC,CASRRTGGGYGYTF
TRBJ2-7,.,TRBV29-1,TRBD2,TGCAGCGTTGCTAAACGGGAGGGACGGGAGCAGTACTTC,CSVAKREGREQYF
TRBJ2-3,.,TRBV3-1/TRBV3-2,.,TGTGCCAGCAGCCAAGAGGTCAGTTACACAGATACGCAGTATTTT,CASSQEVSYTDTQYF
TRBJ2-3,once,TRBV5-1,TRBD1,TGCGCCAGCAGCCTCGGACAGGGTTGGACAGATACGCAGTATTTT,CASSLGQGWTDTQYF
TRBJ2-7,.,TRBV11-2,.,TGTGCCAGCAGCTTCATCCGGGAGACCCTGTACTTC,CASSFIRETLYF
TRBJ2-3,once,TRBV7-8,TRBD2,TGTGCCAGCAGCCTCCGACTAGCGGGAGGCCTAGATACGCAGTATTTT,CASSLRLAGGLDTQYF
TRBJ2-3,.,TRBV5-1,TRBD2,TGCGCCAGCAGCGGGTCGGGACTAGCGGGAGCCACAGATACGCAGTATTTT,CASSGSGLAGATDTQYF
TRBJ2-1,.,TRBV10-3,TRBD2,TGTGCCATTTCAGCGGGAGACTACAATGAGCAGTTCTTC,CAISAGDYNEQFF
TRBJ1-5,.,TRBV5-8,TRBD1,TGTGCCAGCAGCTTCAGGGGGCGGAATCAGCCCCAGCATTTT,CASSFRGRNQPQHF
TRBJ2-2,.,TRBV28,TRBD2,TGTGCCAGCAGTTCGCGACTAGCGGGGTTTGGCGGGGAGCTGTTTTTT,CASSSRLAGFGGELFF
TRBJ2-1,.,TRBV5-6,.,TGTGCCAGCAGCTTGCCAGGGGAGACCTACAATGAGCAGTTCTTC,CASSLPGETYNEQFF
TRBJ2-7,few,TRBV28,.,TGTGCCAGCAGTTTTTCCAGTTGGAGGCGGGGAAGCTCCTACGAGCAGTACTTC,CASSFSSWRRGSSYEQYF
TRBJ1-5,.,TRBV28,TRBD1,TGTGCCAGCAGTTTGGGGCATCGGACAGGGAATCAGCCCCAGCATTTT,CASSLGHRTGNQPQHF
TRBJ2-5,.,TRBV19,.,TGTGCCAGTAGTATCGGGTTCCAAGAGACCCAGTACTTC,CASSIGFQETQYF
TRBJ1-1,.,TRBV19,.,TGTGCCAGTAGTAGGCCGGGGGACTCTTTGAACACTGAAGCTTTCTTT,CASSRPGDSLNTEAFF
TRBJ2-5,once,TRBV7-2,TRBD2,TGTGCCAGCAGCAGGGGACTAGCGGGAGGGGGCCAAGAGACCCAGTACTTC,CASSRGLAGGGQETQYF
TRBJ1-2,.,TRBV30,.,TGTGCCTGGAGTTCGGACAGTAACTATGGCTACACCTTC,CAWSSDSNYGYTF
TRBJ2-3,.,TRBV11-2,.,TGTGCCAGCAGCTTCTTCCTGGGGGGTACGCAGTATTTT,CASSFFLGGTQYF
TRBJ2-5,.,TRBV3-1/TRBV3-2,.,TGTGCCAGCAGCCCCTTTATGGGTGGCTCGGGGGCCCAGTACTTC,CASSPFMGGSGAQYF
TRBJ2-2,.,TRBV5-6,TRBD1,TGTGCCAGCAGCTTAGCAGGGGGCACCGGGGAGCTGTTTTTT,CASSLAGGTGELFF
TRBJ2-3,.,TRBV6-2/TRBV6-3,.,TGTGCCAGCAGTATGCAGGGACAAAGCACAGATACGCAGTATTTT,CASSMQGQSTDTQYF
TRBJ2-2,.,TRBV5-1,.,TGCGCCAGCACCATTCTCGACTCTACCGGGGAGCTGTTTTTT,CASTILDSTGELFF
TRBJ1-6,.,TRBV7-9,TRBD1,TGTGCCAGCAGCTCCCGGCAGGGGGGAGAGAATTCACCCCTCCACTTT,CASSSRQGGENSPLHF
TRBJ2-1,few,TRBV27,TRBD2,TGTGCCAGCAGTTTAAGGCTAGCGGGAGATGGTGAGCAGTTCTTC,CASSLRLAGDGEQFF
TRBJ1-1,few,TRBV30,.,TGTGCCGGATCTACGGGGGGTATCGGTGAAGCTTTCTTT,CAGSTGGIGEAFF
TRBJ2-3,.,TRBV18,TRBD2,TGTGCCAGCTCACCAAGGACTAGCGGGACGACAGATACGCAGTATTTT,CASSPRTSGTTDTQYF
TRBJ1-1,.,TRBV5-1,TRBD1,TGCGCCAGCAGCTTGGCCGGCAGGGGGTCGGAAGCTTTCTTT,CASSLAGRGSEAFF
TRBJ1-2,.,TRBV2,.,TGTGCCAGCAGTGAAGGACAGTTCTATGGCTACACCTTC,CASSEGQFYGYTF
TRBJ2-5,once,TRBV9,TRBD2,TGTGCCAGCAGCGTAGGTGGACTAGCGGGTTTGGGAGAGACCCAGTACTTC,CASSVGGLAGLGETQYF